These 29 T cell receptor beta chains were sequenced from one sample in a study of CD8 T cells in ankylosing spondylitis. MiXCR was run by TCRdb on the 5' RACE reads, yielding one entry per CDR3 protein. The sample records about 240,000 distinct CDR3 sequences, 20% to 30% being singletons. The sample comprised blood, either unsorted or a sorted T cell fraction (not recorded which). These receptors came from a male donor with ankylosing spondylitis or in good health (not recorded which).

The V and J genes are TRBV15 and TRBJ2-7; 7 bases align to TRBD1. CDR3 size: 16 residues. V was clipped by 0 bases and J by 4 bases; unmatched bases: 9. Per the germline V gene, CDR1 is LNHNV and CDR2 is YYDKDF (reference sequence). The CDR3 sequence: CATSREATGNLYEQYF. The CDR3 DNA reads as TGTGCCACCAGCAGAGAAGCGACAGGGAATCTGTACGAGCAGTACTTC.

CDR3 DNA sequence: TGTGCCAGCAGTCATCCGGACGGCGTAGAGACCCAGTACTTC. It codes for CASSHPDGVETQYF. The rearrangement joins TRBV28 to TRBJ2-5; D unclear. CDR1 and CDR2 (germline): MDHEN, SYDVKM. CDR3 length: 14 amino acids. The ends were cut back, 5 bases at V and 4 bases at J, with 14 bases in the middle. Combining the CDR3 with reference TRBV28 and TRBJ2-5 gives the whole variable domain DVKVTQSSRYLVKRTGEKVFLECVQDMDHENMFWYRQDPGLGLRLIYFSYDVKMKEKGDIPEGYSVSREKKERFSLILESASTNQTSMYLCASSHPDGVETQYFGPGTRLLVL.

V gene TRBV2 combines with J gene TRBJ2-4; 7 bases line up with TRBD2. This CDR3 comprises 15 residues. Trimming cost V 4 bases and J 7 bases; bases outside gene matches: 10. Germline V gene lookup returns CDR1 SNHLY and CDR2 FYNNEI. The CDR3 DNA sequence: TGTGCCAGCAGTGTCCCGGGAGGTCGACTTAACATTCAGTACTTC. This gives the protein CASSVPGGRLNIQYF.

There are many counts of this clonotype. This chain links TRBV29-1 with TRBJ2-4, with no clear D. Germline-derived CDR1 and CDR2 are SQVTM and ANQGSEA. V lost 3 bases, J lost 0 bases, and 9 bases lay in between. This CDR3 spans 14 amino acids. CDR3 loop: CSVDPTGAKNIQYF. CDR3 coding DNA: TGCAGCGTTGATCCGACCGGAGCCAAAAACATTCAGTACTTC.

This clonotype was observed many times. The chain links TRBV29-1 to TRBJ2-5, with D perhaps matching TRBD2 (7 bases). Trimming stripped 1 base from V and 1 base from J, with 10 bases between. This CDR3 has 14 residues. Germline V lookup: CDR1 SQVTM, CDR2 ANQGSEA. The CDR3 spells CSVEGGGRQETQYF. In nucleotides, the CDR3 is TGCAGCGTTGAAGGGGGGGGCCGCCAAGAGACCCAGTACTTC.

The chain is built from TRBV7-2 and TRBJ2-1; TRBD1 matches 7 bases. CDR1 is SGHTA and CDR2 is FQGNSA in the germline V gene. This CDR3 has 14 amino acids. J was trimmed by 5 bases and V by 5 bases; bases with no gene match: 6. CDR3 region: CASSIGTANNEQFF. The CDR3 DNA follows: TGTGCCAGCAGCATCGGGACAGCTAACAATGAGCAGTTCTTC.

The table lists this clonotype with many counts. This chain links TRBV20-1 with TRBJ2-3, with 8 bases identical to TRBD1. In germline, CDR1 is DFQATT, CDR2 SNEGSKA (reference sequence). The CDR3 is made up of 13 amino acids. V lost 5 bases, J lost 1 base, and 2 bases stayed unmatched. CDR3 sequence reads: CSAQGAGTDTQYF. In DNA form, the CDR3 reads TGCAGTGCTCAGGGGGCGGGCACAGATACGCAGTATTTT.

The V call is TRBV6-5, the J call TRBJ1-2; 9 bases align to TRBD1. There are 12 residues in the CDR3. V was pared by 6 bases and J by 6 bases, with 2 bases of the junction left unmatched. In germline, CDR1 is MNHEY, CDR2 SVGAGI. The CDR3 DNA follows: TGTGCCAGCAGCCGACAGGGGGATGGCTACACCTTC. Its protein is CASSRQGDGYTF.

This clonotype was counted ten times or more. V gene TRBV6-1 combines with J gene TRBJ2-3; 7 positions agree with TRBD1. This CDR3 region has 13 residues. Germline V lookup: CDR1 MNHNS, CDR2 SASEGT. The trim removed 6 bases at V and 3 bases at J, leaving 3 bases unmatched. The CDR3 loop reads CASSRQGTDTQYF. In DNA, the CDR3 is TGTGCCAGCAGCCGACAGGGAACAGATACGCAGTATTTT.

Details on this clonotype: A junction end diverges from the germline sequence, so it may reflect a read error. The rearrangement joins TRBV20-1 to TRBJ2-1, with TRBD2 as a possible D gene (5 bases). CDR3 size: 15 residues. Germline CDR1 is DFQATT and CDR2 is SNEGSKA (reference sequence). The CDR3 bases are TGCTGTGCCGACGAGAGGGAGCGGAACTACAATGAGCAGTTCTTC. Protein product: CCADERERNYNEQFF.

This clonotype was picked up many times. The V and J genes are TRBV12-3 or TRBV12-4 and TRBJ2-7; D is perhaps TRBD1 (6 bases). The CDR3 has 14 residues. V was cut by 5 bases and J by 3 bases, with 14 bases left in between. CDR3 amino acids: CASSPSPTGYEQYF. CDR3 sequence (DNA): TGTGCCAGCAGTCCCTCCCCGACAGGCTACGAGCAGTACTTC.

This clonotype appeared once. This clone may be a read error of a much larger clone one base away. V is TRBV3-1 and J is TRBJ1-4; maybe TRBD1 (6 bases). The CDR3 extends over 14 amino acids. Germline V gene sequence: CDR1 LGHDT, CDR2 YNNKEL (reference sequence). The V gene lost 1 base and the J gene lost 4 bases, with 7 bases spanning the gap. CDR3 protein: CASSQGRGNEKLFF. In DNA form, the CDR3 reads TGTGCCAGCAGCCAAGGCAGGGGTAATGAAAAACTGTTTTTT.

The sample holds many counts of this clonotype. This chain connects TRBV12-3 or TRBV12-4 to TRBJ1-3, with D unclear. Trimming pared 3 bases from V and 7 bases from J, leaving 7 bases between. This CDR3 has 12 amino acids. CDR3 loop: CASSFGWNTIYF. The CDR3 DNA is TGTGCCAGCAGTTTCGGCTGGAACACCATATATTTT.

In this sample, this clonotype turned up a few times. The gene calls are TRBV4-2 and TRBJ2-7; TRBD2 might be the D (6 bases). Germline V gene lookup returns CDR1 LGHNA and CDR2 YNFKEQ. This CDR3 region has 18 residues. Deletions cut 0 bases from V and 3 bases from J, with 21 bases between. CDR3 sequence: CASSQEWIRDSGLYEQYF. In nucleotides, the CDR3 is TGTGCCAGCAGCCAAGAATGGATCCGGGACTCGGGCCTCTACGAGCAGTACTTC.

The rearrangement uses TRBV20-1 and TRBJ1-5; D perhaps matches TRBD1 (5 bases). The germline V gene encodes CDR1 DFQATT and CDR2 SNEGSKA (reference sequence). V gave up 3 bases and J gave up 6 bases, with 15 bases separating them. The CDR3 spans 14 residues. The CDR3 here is CSASPGGLGQPQHF. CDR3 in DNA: TGCAGTGCTAGTCCGGGGGGGTTGGGTCAGCCCCAGCATTTT.

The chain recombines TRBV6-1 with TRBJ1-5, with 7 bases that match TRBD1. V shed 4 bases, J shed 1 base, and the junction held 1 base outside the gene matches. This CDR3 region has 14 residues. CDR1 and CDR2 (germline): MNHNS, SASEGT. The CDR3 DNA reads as TGTGCCAGCAGTGCGGACAGGAGCAATCAGCCCCAGCATTTT. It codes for CASSADRSNQPQHF.

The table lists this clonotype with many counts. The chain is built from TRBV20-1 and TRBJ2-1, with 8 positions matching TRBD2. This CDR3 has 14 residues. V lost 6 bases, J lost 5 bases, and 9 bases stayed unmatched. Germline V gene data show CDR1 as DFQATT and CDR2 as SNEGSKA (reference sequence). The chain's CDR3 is CSAHSSGRHNEQFF. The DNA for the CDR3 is TGCAGTGCCCACTCTAGCGGGCGACACAATGAGCAGTTCTTC.

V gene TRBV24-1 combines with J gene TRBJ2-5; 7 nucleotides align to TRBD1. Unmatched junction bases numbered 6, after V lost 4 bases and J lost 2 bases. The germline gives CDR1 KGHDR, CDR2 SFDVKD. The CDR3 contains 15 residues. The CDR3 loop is CATSEGGQAQETQYF. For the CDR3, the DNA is TGTGCCACCAGTGAGGGTGGACAGGCTCAAGAGACCCAGTACTTC.

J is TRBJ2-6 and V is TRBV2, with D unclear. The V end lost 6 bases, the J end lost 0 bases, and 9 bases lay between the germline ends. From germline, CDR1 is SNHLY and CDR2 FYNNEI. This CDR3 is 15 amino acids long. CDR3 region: CASSLLSSGANVLTF. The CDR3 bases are TGTGCCAGCAGCCTCTTATCCTCTGGGGCCAACGTCCTGACTTTC.

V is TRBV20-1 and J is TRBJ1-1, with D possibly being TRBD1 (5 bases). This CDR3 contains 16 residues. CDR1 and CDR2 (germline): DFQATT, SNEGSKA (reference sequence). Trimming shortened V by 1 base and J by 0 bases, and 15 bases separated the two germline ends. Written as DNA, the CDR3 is TGCAGTGCTAGAGGAGGTGGGGCGGACATGAACACTGAAGCTTTCTTT. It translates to CSARGGGADMNTEAFF.

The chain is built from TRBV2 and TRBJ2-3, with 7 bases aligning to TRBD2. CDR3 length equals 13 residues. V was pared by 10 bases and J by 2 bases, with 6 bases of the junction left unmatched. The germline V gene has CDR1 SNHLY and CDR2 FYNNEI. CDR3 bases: TGTGCCATCTCGGGACTAACCACAGATACGCAGTATTTT. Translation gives CAISGLTTDTQYF.

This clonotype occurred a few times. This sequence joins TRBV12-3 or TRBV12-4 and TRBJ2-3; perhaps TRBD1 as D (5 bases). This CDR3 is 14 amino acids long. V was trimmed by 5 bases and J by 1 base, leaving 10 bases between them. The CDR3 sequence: CASSVQTGTDTQYF. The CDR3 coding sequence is TGTGCCAGCAGTGTCCAGACAGGCACAGATACGCAGTATTTT.

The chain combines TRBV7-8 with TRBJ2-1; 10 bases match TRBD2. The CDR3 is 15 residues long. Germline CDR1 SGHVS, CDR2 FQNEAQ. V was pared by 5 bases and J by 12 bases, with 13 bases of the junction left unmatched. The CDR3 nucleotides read TGTGCCAGCAGCACCCGAGCGGGGGGGCGACTTCGGCAGTTCTTC. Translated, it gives CASSTRAGGRLRQFF.

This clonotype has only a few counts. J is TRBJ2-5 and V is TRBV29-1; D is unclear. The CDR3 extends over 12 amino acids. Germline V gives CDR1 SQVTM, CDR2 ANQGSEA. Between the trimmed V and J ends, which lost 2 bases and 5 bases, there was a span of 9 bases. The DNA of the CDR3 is TGCAGCGTTGAAAGGCATGATGAGACCCAGTACTTC. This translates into CSVERHDETQYF.

CDR3 bases: TGTGCCATCAGTGTGCAGGGCAACAATGAGCAGTTCTTC. This codes for CAISVQGNNEQFF. V and J are TRBV10-3 and TRBJ2-1, with D maybe TRBD1 (5 bases). V was pared by 4 bases and J by 5 bases, with 9 bases between. This CDR3 is built from 13 residues. Germline V gives CDR1 ENHRY, CDR2 SYGVKD.

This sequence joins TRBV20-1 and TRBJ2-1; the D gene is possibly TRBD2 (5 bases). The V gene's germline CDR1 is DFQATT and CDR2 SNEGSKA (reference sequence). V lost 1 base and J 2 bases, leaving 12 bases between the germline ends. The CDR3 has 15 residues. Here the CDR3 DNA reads TGCAGTGCTAGAGGATCGGGAAACGCCTACAATGAGCAGTTCTTC. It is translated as CSARGSGNAYNEQFF.

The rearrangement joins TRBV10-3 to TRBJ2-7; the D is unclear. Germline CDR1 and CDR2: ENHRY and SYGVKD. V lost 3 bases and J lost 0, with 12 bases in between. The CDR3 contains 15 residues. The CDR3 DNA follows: TGTGCCATCAGTGATTCTTCGGCAGGCTCCTACGAGCAGTACTTC. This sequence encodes CAISDSSAGSYEQYF.

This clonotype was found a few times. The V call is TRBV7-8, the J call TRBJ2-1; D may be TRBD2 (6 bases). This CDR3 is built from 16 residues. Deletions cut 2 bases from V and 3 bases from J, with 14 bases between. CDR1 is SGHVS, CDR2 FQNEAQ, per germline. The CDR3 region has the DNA TGTGCCAGCAGCTTATCCCGGAGGAGGGACTACAATGAGCAGTTCTTC. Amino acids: CASSLSRRRDYNEQFF.

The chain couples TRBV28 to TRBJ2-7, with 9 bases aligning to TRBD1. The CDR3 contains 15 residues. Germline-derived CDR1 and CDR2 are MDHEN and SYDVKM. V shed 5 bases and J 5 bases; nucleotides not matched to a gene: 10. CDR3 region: CASSPRDRVVNEQYF. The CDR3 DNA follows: TGTGCCAGCAGTCCCCGGGACAGGGTGGTTAACGAGCAGTACTTC.